This T cell receptor beta chain appears in the sequencing data of a study of radiation and T cells in renal cell carcinoma. Findings and caveats of the study: From baseline, blood top tumor clonotypes peaked at 2 weeks post-radiation.

Judged by abundance, this clone is medium-sized. What it binds is not known. Regarding treatment: 15 Gy SBRT to primary tumor, nephrectomy 4 weeks later. Repertoires were generated with immunoSEQ multiplex PCR, while TCRdb's copy carries only in-frame clones and drops some. The sample contains some 20,000 clones, around 47% of which appear only once. CDR1 and CDR2 from the germline V gene are LGHNA and YNFKEQ. Trimming removed 4 bases from V and 8 bases from J, with 18 bases in between. The CDR3 contains 15 residues. The sample was tumor tissue, taken from a patient whose treatment included radiotherapy and nephrectomy. V is TRBV4-2 and J is TRBJ2-4, with D perhaps assigned TRBD1 or TRBD2 (5 bases each). This TCR was sampled from a woman aged 45-60 years with renal cell carcinoma. This CDR3 reads CASSLITGTLDIQYF. CDR3 bases: TGTGCCAGCAGCCTCATTACCGGGACCCTGGACATTCAGTACTTC.